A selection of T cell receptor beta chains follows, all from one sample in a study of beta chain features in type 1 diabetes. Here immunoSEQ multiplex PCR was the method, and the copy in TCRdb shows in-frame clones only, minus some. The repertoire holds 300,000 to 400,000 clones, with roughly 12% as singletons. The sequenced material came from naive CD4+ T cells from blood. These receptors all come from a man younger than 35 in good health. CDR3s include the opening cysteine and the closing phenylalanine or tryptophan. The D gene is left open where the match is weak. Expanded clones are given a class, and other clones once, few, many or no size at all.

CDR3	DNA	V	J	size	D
CASSLPPGAGFNSPLHF	TGTGCCAGCAGCTTACCCCCGGGAGCGGGGTTTAATTCACCCCTCCACTTT	TRBV9	TRBJ1-6	few	.
CATSTGLAGGNTGELFF	TGTGCCACCAGCACGGGACTAGCGGGGGGGAACACCGGGGAGCTGTTTTTT	TRBV15	TRBJ2-2	.	TRBD2
CASRDQGFSGNTIYF	TGTGCCAGCAGGGATCAGGGATTCTCTGGAAACACCATATATTTT	TRBV2	TRBJ1-3	.	.
CASSSLDRENEQYF	TGTGCCAGCAGCTCCCTGGACAGGGAAAACGAGCAGTACTTC	TRBV7-6	TRBJ2-7	few	TRBD1
CASSLSGRAEKTQYF	TGTGCCAGCAGCCTTAGCGGGAGGGCCGAGAAGACCCAGTACTTC	TRBV7-2	TRBJ2-5	.	TRBD2
CASSRDRLYGYTF	TGTGCCAGCAGTAGGGACAGGCTCTATGGCTACACCTTC	TRBV6-5	TRBJ1-2	.	TRBD1
CASSGPGQTWTQYF	TGTGCCAGCAGCGGTCCGGGACAGACCTGGACCCAGTACTTC	TRBV5-6	TRBJ2-5	few	TRBD1
CASSLGGVYGYTF	TGTGCCAGCAGCTTGGGTGGAGTCTATGGCTACACCTTC	TRBV5-6	TRBJ1-2	.	.
CAWSRTQANYGYTF	TGTGCCTGGAGTAGGACACAAGCTAACTATGGCTACACCTTC	TRBV30	TRBJ1-2	few	.
CASSDTAGADTQYF	TGTGCCAGCAGTGATACAGCAGGGGCAGATACGCAGTATTTT	TRBV25-1	TRBJ2-3	few	.
CASSELARLNTDTQYF	TGTGCCAGCAGTGAACTGGCGCGGCTAAACACAGATACGCAGTATTTT	TRBV2	TRBJ2-3	.	.
CASSLGLAGSAVDEQFF	TGTGCCAGCAGCTTGGGGCTAGCGGGCTCAGCGGTCGATGAGCAGTTCTTC	TRBV5-4	TRBJ2-1	.	TRBD2
CASSQGPRGHLHGYTF	TGTGCCAGCAGCCAAGGCCCCAGGGGGCATCTACATGGCTACACCTTC	TRBV14	TRBJ1-2	few	TRBD1
CASGQGAGEQYF	TGTGCCAGCGGACAGGGGGCTGGTGAGCAGTACTTC	TRBV28	TRBJ2-7	few	TRBD1
CASSLARGTEAFF	TGTGCCAGCAGCTTAGCTCGGGGGACTGAAGCTTTCTTT	TRBV7-2	TRBJ1-1	few	.
CASSIGTSGIQQYF	TGTGCCAGCAGCATTGGGACTAGCGGGATCCAGCAGTACTTC	TRBV9	TRBJ2-7	.	TRBD2
CASSLDHKGVYGYTF	TGTGCCAGCAGCCTGGACCACAAAGGGGTCTATGGCTACACCTTC	TRBV7-2	TRBJ1-2	few	.
CASSPPSGGIFYEQYF	TGTGCCAGCTCACCACCCAGCGGGGGGATATTCTACGAGCAGTACTTC	TRBV18	TRBJ2-7	.	TRBD2
CASSSTSGVETQYF	TGTGCCAGCAGCTCCACTAGCGGGGTCGAGACCCAGTACTTC	TRBV7-7	TRBJ2-5	.	TRBD2